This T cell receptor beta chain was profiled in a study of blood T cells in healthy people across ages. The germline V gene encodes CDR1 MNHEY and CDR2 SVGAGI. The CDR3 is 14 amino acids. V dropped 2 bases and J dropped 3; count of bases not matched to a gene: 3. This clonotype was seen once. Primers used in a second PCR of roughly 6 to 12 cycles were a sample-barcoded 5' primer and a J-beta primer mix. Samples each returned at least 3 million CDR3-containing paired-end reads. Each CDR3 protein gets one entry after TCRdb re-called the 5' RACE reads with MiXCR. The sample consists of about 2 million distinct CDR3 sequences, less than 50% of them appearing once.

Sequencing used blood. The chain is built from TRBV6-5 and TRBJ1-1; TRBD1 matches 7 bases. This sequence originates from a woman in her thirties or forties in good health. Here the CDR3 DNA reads TGTGCCAGCAGTTACGAGGGGGCATACACTGAAGCTTTCTTT. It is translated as CASSYEGAYTEAFF.